The 6 T cell receptor beta chains listed next were all sequenced from one sample in a study of shared clonotypes between healthy human individuals. Measured with immunoSEQ multiplex PCR; TCRdb has only the in-frame clones, and not every one. The table shows hundreds of thousands of clones, with around 96% occurring only once. Terminally differentiated effector memory CD45RA+ cells were left out of the naive CD8 fraction, which was CD45RO-negative and positively selected for CCR7. The specimen sequenced was naive CD8+ T cells sorted from blood. All receptors derive from a woman in her twenties or thirties in good health.

On this clone itself: This sample includes further DNA sequences coding for the same CDR3. The J gene is TRBJ2-1, the V gene TRBV27; D gene ambiguous. This CDR3 has 13 residues. Trimming took off 2 bases at V and 7 bases at J, with 9 bases between the two ends. The V gene's germline CDR1 is MNHEY and CDR2 SMNVEV (reference sequence). CDR3 coding DNA: TGTGCCAGCAGTTTAGGTGTGGGGAATGAGCAGTTCTTC. Amino acid sequence: CASSLGVGNEQFF.

This clone was found once. The gene calls are TRBV10-3 and TRBJ2-1; D unresolved. Trimming cost V 2 bases and J 2 bases, with 4 bases left between them. The CDR3 sequence is 13 residues long. The germline CDR1 and CDR2 sequences are ENHRY and SYGVKD. This CDR3 reads CAISEVAYNEQFF. CDR3 DNA: TGTGCCATCAGTGAGGTCGCCTACAATGAGCAGTTCTTC.

The genes are TRBV19 and TRBJ1-5; D is undetermined. Germline CDR1 LNHDA, CDR2 SQIVND (reference sequence). This CDR3 comprises 18 residues. Trimming took 5 bases from V and 0 from J, leaving 20 bases between them. CDR3 in DNA: TGTGCCAGTAGTCCCTCTCACGAAGGACGGTATAGCAATCAGCCCCAGCATTTT. Residues: CASSPSHEGRYSNQPQHF.

The V call is TRBV9, the J call TRBJ1-1, with D possibly matching TRBD1 (5 bases). V was shortened by 6 bases and J by 1 base, with 13 bases between the two germline ends. The germline CDR1 and CDR2 sequences are SGDLS and YYNGEE. The CDR3 loop spans 14 amino acids. CDR3 protein: CASTRPGKNTEAFF. The CDR3 DNA is TGTGCCAGCACCCGCCCAGGGAAGAACACTGAAGCTTTCTTT.

This clone occurred once. The V call is TRBV27, the J call TRBJ2-5; weak D call: TRBD2 (5 bases). V lost 5 bases and J lost 5, with 18 bases in between. Germline V gives CDR1 MNHEY, CDR2 SMNVEV (reference sequence). The CDR3 runs to 15 residues. The CDR3 DNA sequence: TGTGCCAGCAGTCCGGACTCTTACATGGGGGAGACCCAGTACTTC. Protein: CASSPDSYMGETQYF.

Details on this clone: Different DNA sequences within this sample yield the same CDR3. The chain uses TRBV30 and TRBJ1-1, with TRBD1 as a possible D gene (5 bases). Trimming shortened V by 3 bases and J by 5 bases, and 13 bases separated the two germline ends. This CDR3 region has 13 residues. Germline V CDR1 and CDR2: GTSNPN, SVGIG (reference sequence). CDR3 protein: CAWSGGGRTEAFF. The CDR3 nucleotides are TGTGCCTGGAGCGGGGGAGGTAGGACTGAAGCTTTCTTT. Based on the CDR3 plus reference TRBV30 and TRBJ1-1, the full variable domain is SQTIHQWPATLVQPVGSPLSLECTVEGTSNPNLYWYRQAAGRGLQLLFYSVGIGQISSEVPQNLSASRPQDRQFILSSKKLLLSDSGFYLCAWSGGGRTEAFFGQGTRLTVV.